This T cell receptor (beta chain) was recovered during a study of cytomegalovirus exposure and HLA in healthy donors (dated by TCRdb to 2015 to 2018). Regarding the complete study: A later analysis indicated that the 120 or so validation repertoires were generated on the platform also employed for the roughly 720 repertoires of the first cohort. The aim of the study was to test whether cataloging public T cell receptors could identify signatures of past pathogen exposure. In addition to the first cohort of several hundred subjects, a separate validation cohort of 120 different subjects was used. High-throughput TCR immunosequencing, statistical association of individual TCRs with disease status, and machine learning were combined to predict cytomegalovirus infection status. Results and caveats for the whole study, not just this receptor: The authors suggested that the approach could potentially be generalized to other disease states and immunological phenotypes. The classifier was reported to diagnose cytomegalovirus status with high specificity and sensitivity in both the original and validation cohorts. A later analysis had no HLA typing for the validation cohort, so co-occurrence there was scored across all 120 repertoires. While some public TCRs were present in many individuals, most TCR sequences turned up only very rarely across donors. Subsequent analysis determined that TCRs grouped into clusters in the first cohort also showed a tendency toward co-occurrence across the 120 or so validation repertoires, and about 94% of cluster scores exceeded 0. A total of about 180 TCR beta chains were listed by the study as associated with cytomegalovirus. A few of the identified cytomegalovirus-associated TCR beta chains were confirmed in vitro to be specific for cytomegalovirus antigens.

Libraries were prepared through the immunoSEQ multiplex PCR assay. Per the source publication's procedure: To diagnose cytomegalovirus status from the catalog of TCR beta chain sequences, a statistical classification framework was built. TCRdb took this table from immuneACCESS and kept in-frame rearrangements with V and J called. Such tables lack part of the clones; where checked against another copy, unresolved V genes explain under half of the gap, and the rest is unexplained. That table supplies the V and J calls and clone size; D and trimming were determined from the DNA. This sample comprises some 120,000 clones, roughly 95% of them detected only once. The ten top clones hold about 1.7% of the sample. CDR1 and CDR2, per the germline V gene, are SGHNT and YENEEA. V gives up 0 bases and J gives up 3 bases, and the segment between their germline ends measures 9 bases. Counted from cysteine to phenylalanine, this CDR3 has 14 amino acids. The only DNA kept is the CDR3, 42 bases in frame from the first base.

The donors were included in the validation cohort of approximately 120 subjects, a group kept apart from the roughly 670-subject first cohort. About this clone: No antigen is known for it. No much larger clonotype is one base removed from it; base qualities were not supplied.

The sequence came from a man younger than 30 in good health and CMV-seronegative. The chain couples TRBV11-3 to TRBJ2-7; no D gene can be assigned with confidence. Material: PBMCs. The nucleotide sequence is TGTGCCAGCAGCTTAGAATCACTACACTACGAGCAGTACTTC. This sequence encodes CASSLESLHYEQYF.